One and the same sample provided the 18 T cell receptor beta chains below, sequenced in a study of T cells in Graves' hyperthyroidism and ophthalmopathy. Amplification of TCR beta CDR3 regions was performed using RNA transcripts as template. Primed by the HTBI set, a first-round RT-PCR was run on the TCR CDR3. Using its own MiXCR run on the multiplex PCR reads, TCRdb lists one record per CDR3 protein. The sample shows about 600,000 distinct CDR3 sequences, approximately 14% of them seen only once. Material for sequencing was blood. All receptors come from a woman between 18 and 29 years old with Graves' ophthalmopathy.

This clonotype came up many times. CDR3 sequence (DNA): TGTGCCAGCAGTTTAGCGCGACTAGCATCCGAGACCCAGTACTTC. This translates into CASSLARLASETQYF. This rearrangement joins TRBV12-3 or TRBV12-4 to TRBJ2-5, with 7 bases fitting TRBD2. The ends lost 0 bases at V and 5 bases at J; junction bases unmatched: 6. CDR3 length equals 15 residues.

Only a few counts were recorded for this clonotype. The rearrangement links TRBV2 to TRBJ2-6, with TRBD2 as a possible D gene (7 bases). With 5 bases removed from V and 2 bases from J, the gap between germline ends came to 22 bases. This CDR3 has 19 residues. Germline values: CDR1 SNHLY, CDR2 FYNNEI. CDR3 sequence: CASSHPGEGSTTGANVLTF. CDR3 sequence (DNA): TGTGCCAGCAGTCACCCAGGGGAGGGGTCTACTACTGGGGCCAACGTCCTGACTTTC.

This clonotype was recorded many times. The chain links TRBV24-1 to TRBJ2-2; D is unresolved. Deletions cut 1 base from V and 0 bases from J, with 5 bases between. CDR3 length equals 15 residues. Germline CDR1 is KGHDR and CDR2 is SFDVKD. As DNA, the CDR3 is TGTGCCACCAGTGATTTCGGGCCGAACACCGGGGAGCTGTTTTTT. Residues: CATSDFGPNTGELFF.

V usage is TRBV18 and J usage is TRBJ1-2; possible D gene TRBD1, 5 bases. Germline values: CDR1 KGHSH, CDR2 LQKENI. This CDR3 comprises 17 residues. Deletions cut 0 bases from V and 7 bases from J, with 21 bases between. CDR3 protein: CASSPPNSGPMISGYTF. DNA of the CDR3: TGTGCCAGCTCACCACCGAATTCGGGACCGATGATCTCTGGCTACACCTTC.

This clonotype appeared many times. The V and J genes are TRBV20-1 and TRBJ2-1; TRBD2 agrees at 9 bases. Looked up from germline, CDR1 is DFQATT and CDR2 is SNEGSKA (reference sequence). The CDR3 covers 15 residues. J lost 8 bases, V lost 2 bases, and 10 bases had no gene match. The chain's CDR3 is CSARKAGGLRHEQFF. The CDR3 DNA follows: TGCAGTGCTAGAAAAGCGGGAGGCCTCCGGCATGAGCAGTTCTTC.

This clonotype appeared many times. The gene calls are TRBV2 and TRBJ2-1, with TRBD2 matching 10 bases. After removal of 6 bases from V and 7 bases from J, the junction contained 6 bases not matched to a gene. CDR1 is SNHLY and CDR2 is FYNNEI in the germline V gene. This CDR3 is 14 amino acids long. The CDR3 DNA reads TGTGCCAGCAGGAGACTAGCGGGTGGGAATGAGCAGTTCTTC. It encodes CASRRLAGGNEQFF.

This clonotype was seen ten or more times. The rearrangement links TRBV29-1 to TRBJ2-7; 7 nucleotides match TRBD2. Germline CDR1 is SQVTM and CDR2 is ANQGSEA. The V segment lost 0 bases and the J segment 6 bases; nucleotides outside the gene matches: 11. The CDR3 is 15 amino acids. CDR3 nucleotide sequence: TGCAGCGTTGAAGAAGGGGCGGGAGAGGGTTCCGAGCAGTACTTC. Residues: CSVEEGAGEGSEQYF.

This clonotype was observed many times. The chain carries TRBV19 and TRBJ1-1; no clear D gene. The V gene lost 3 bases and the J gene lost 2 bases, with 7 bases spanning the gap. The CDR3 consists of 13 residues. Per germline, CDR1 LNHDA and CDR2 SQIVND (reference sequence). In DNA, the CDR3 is TGTGCCAGTAGTATCCAGATAAACACTGAAGCTTTCTTT. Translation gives CASSIQINTEAFF.

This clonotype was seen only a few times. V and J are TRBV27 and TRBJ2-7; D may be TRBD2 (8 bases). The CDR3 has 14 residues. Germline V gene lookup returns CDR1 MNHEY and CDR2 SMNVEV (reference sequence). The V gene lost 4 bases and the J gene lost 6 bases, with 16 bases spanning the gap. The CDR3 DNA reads TGTGCCAGCAGTTGGACGGGAGGGGGCAGCGAGCAGTACTTC. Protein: CASSWTGGGSEQYF.

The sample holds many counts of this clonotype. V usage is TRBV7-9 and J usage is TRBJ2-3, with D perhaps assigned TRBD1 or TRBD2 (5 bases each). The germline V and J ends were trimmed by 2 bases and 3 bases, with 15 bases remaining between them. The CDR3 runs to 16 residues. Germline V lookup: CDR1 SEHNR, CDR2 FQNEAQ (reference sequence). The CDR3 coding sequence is TGTGCCAGCAGCTTACGGCTTGGGGGTGGAACAGATACGCAGTATTTT. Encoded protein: CASSLRLGGGTDTQYF.

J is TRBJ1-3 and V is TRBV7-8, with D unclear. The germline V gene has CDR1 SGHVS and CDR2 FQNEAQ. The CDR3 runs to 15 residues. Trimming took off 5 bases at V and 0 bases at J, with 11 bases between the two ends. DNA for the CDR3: TGTGCCAGCAGCCCCGAGACACGCTCTGGAAACACCATATATTTT. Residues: CASSPETRSGNTIYF. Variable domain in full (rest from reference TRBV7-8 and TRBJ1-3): GAGVSQSPRYKVAKRGQDVALRCDPISGHVSLFWYQQALGQGPEFLTYFQNEAQLDKSGLPSDRFFAERPEGSVSTLKIQRTQQEDSAVYLCASSPETRSGNTIYFGEGSWLTVV.

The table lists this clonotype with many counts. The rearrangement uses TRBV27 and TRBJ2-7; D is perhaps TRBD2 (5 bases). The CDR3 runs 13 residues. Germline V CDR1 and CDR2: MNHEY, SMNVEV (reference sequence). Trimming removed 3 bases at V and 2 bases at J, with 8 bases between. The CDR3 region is CASSFPGTYEQYF. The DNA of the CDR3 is TGTGCCAGCAGTTTTCCGGGAACCTACGAGCAGTACTTC.

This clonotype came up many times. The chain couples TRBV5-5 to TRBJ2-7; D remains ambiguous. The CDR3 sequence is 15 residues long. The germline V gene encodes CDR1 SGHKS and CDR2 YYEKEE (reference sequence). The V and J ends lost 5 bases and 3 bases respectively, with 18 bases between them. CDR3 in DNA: TGTGCCAGCAGTACCCCGATCAGGAGCCGCTACGAGCAGTACTTC. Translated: CASSTPIRSRYEQYF.

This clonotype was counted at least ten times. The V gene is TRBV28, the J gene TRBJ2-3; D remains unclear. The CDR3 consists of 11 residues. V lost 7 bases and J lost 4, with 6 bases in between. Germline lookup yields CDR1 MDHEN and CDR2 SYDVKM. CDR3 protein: CASKNSDTQYF. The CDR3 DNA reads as TGTGCCAGCAAGAACTCAGATACGCAGTATTTT.

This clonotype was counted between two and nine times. The CDR3: CASSSRAGPTNEKLFF. The CDR3 coding sequence is TGTGCCAGCAGCTCACGGGCGGGGCCAACTAATGAAAAACTGTTTTTT. This chain connects TRBV7-9 to TRBJ1-4, with D possibly TRBD1 on 5 matching bases. V was trimmed by 4 bases and J by 0 bases, leaving 12 bases between them. The CDR3 loop spans 16 amino acids. CDR1 SEHNR and CDR2 FQNEAQ come from the germline V gene (reference sequence).

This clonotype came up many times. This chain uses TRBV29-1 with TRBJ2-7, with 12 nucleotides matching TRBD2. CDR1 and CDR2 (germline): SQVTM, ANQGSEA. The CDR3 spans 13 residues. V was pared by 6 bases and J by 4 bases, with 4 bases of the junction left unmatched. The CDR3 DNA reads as TGCAGCGTGGCTAGCGGGAGGGTATACGAGCAGTACTTC. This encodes CSVASGRVYEQYF.

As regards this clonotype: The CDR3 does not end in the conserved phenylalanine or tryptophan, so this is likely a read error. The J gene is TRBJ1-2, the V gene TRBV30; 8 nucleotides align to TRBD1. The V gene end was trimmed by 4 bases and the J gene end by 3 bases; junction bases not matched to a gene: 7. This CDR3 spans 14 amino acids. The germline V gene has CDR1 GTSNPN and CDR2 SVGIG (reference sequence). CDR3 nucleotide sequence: TGTGCCTGGACTATCGGACAGGGAGACTATGGCTACACCATC. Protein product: CAWTIGQGDYGYTI.

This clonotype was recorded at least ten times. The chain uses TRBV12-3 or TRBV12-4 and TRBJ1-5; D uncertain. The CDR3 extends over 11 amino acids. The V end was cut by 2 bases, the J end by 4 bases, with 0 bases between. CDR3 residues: CASSLNQPQHF. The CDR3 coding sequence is TGTGCCAGCAGTTTAAATCAGCCCCAGCATTTT.